These 7 T cell receptor beta chains originate from one sample sequenced in a study of identical twins. MiXCR, applied by TCRdb to the 5' RACE reads, yields one record per CDR3 protein. This sample has 500,000 to 600,000 distinct CDR3 sequences; 20% to 25% occur once, and the top ten carry 0.91%. This sample was also put to use in a study of T cells expressing NK-cell markers.

The material sequenced was CD4+ T cells sorted from blood. The origin of the receptors is a woman aged 18 to 35 in good health.

The gene calls are TRBV7-8 and TRBJ2-2; 13 positions match TRBD2. V shed 4 bases, J shed 5 bases, and the junction held 4 bases outside the gene matches. Germline CDR1 reads SGHVS; CDR2 reads FQNEAQ. The length of the CDR3 is 16 residues. The CDR3 coding sequence is TGTGCCAGCAGCTCGGGACTAGCGGGGTCAACCGGGGAGCTGTTTTTT. Its protein product is CASSSGLAGSTGELFF.

This sequence joins TRBV3-1 and TRBJ2-1; D not certain. The CDR3 contains 14 residues. CDR1 and CDR2 (germline): LGHDT, YNNKEL (reference sequence). The ends were cut back, 3 bases at V and 4 bases at J, with 10 bases in the middle. CDR3 loop: CASSQHGVYNEQFF. The CDR3 DNA follows: TGTGCCAGCAGCCAGCACGGCGTTTACAATGAGCAGTTCTTC.

This chain joins TRBV20-1 and TRBJ1-4; D might be TRBD1 (5 bases). CDR1 and CDR2 from the germline V gene are DFQATT and SNEGSKA (reference sequence). The CDR3 runs 16 residues. The germline V and J ends were trimmed by 2 bases and 8 bases, with 21 bases remaining between them. CDR3 sequence: CSARPLVGGEGEKLFF. CDR3 sequence (DNA): TGCAGTGCTAGACCCCTCGTGGGAGGGGAAGGGGAAAAACTGTTTTTT.

This clonotype appeared a few times. The V call is TRBV10-2, the J call TRBJ2-3; perhaps TRBD2 as D (5 bases). The V end was cut by 6 bases, the J end by 3 bases, with 16 bases between. CDR1 is WSHSY and CDR2 is SAAADI in the germline V gene. The CDR3 extends over 15 amino acids. The CDR3 DNA reads as TGCGCCAGCAGGGCCGGGCCCCGAGGGACAGATACGCAGTATTTT. Residues: CASRAGPRGTDTQYF.

Note on this clonotype: Sequence at one end of the junction differs from germline and may be a read error. The J gene is TRBJ2-1, the V gene TRBV5-5, with 7 bases identical to TRBD1. Germline CDR1 reads SGHKS; CDR2 reads YYEKEE (reference sequence). The CDR3 is 13 residues long. The CDR3 region is CASSGYRGNEQLF. CDR3 DNA sequence: TGTGCCAGCAGCGGATACAGGGGAAATGAGCAGCTCTTC.

A few counts support this clonotype. The chain carries TRBV29-1 and TRBJ2-3; 7 nucleotides line up with TRBD1. There are 11 residues in the CDR3. Germline V gene sequence: CDR1 SQVTM, CDR2 ANQGSEA. V gave up 6 bases and J gave up 3 bases; unmatched junction bases: 0. The CDR3 loop is CSVGQTDTQYF. CDR3 bases: TGCAGCGTGGGACAGACAGATACGCAGTATTTT.

The CDR3 DNA follows: TGTGCCAGCAGCTTTCCAGGTGGAAACACCATATATTTT. Translated: CASSFPGGNTIYF. V usage is TRBV5-5 and J usage is TRBJ1-3; D remains unclear. This CDR3 contains 13 residues. The germline gives CDR1 SGHKS, CDR2 YYEKEE (reference sequence). Trimming removed 2 bases at V and 3 bases at J, with 6 bases between.